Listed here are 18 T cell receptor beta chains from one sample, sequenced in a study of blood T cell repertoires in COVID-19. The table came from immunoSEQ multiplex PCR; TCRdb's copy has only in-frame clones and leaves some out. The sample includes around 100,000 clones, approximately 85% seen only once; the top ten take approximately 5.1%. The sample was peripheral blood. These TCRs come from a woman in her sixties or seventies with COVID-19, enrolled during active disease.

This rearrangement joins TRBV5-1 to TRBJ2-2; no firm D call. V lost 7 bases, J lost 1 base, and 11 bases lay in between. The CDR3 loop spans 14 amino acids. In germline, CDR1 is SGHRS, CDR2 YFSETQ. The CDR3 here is CASERMWNTGELFF. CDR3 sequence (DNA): TGCGCCAGCGAGAGGATGTGGAACACCGGGGAGCTGTTTTTT.

The CDR3 region is CASSAPIGTAGTTEAFF. The CDR3 nucleotides are TGTGCCAGCAGCGCCCCCATCGGGACAGCAGGAACCACTGAAGCTTTCTTT. The genes are TRBV5-5 and TRBJ1-1; TRBD1 matches 7 bases. From germline, CDR1 is SGHKS and CDR2 YYEKEE (reference sequence). Germline trimming cut 4 bases from V and 4 bases from J; bases unmatched to any gene: 16. The CDR3 runs 17 residues.

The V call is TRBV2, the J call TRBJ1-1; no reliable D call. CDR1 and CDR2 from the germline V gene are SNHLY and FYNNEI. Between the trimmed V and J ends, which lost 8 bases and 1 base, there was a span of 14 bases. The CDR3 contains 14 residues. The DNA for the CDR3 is TGTGCCAGCCTTGCGGGGATAGGGAACACTGAAGCTTTCTTT. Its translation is CASLAGIGNTEAFF.

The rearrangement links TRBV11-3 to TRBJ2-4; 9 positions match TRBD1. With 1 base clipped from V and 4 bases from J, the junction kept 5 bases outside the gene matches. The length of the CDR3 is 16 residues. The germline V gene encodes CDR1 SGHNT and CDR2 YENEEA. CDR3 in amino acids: CASSLGGTGRKNIQYF. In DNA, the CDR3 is TGTGCCAGCAGCTTAGGGGGGACAGGGAGGAAAAACATTCAGTACTTC.

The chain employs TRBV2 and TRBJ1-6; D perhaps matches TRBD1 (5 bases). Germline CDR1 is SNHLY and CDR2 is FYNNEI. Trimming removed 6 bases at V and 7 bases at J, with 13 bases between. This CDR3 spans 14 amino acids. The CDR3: CASRGTNQNSPLHF. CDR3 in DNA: TGTGCCAGCAGGGGGACTAACCAAAATTCACCCCTCCACTTT.

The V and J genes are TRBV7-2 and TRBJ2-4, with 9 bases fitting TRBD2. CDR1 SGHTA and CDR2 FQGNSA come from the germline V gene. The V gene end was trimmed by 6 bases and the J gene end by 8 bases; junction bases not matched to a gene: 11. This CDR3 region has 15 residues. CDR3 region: CASSTPGGGAHIQYF. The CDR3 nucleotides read TGTGCCAGCAGTACTCCCGGCGGGGGGGCCCACATTCAGTACTTC.

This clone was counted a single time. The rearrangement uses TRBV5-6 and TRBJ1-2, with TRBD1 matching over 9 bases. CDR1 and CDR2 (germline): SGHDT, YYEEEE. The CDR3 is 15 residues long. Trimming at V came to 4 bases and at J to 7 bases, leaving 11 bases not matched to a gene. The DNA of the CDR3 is TGTGCCAGCAGCAAGGTCACCGGGACAGGGTTTGGCTACACCTTC. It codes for CASSKVTGTGFGYTF.

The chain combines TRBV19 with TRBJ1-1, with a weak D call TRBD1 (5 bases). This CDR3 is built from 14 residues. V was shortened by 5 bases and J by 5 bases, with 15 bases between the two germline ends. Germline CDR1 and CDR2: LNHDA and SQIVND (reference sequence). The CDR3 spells CASSVQGGGTEAFF. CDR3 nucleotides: TGTGCCAGTAGTGTCCAGGGCGGGGGAACTGAAGCTTTCTTT.

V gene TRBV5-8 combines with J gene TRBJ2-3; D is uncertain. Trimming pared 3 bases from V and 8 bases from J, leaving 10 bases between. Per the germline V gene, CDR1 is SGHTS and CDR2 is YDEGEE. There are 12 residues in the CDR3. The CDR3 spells CASSSEYGTQYF. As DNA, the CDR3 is TGTGCCAGCAGCTCCGAGTACGGTACGCAGTATTTT.

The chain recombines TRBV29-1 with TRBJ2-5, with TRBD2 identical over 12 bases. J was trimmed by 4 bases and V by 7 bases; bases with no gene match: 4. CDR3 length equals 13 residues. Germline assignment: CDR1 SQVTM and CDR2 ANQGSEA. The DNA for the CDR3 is TGCAGCGGGCTAGCGGGGGGGCCAGAGACCCAGTACTTC. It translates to CSGLAGGPETQYF.

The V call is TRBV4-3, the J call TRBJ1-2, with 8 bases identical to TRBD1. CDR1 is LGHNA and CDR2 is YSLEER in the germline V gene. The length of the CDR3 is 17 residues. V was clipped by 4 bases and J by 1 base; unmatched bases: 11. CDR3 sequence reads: CASSRDFQGAFNYGYTF. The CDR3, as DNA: TGCGCCAGCAGCCGAGACTTTCAGGGGGCGTTTAACTATGGCTACACCTTC.

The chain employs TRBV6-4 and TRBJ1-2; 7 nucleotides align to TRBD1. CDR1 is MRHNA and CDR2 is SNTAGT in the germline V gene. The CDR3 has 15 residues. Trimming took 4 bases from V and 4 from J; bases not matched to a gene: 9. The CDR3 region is CASSAAQGSLYGYTF. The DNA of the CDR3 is TGTGCCAGCAGTGCTGCACAGGGGTCCCTCTATGGCTACACCTTC.

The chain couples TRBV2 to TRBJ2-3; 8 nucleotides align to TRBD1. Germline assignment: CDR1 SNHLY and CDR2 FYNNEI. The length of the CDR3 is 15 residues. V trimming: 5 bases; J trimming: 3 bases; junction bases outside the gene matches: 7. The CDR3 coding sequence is TGTGCCAGCAGTTCAGGGGGCGTCTTGACAGATACGCAGTATTTT. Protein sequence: CASSSGGVLTDTQYF.

The CDR3 region has the DNA TGTGCCAGCAGTCCCCGGACAGGGGCGAACACTGAAGCTTTCTTT. Translation: CASSPRTGANTEAFF. This chain connects TRBV28 to TRBJ1-1, with 9 bases aligning to TRBD1. Trimming removed 5 bases from V and 1 base from J; junction bases left unmatched: 5. The CDR3 consists of 15 residues. Germline CDR1 MDHEN, CDR2 SYDVKM.

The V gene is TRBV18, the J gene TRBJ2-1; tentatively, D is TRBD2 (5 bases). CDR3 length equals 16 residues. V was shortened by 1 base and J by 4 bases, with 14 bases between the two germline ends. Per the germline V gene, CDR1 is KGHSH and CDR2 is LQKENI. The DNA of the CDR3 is TGTGCCAGCTCACCACTAACCAGCGGAAGTTACAATGAGCAGTTCTTC. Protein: CASSPLTSGSYNEQFF.

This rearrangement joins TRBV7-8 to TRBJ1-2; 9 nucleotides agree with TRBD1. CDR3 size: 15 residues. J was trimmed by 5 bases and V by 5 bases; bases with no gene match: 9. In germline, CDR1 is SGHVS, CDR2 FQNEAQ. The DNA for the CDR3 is TGTGCCAGCAGCCCCTGGGACAGGGCGGGTTATGGCTACACCTTC. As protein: CASSPWDRAGYGYTF. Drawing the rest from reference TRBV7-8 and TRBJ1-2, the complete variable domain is GAGVSQSPRYKVAKRGQDVALRCDPISGHVSLFWYQQALGQGPEFLTYFQNEAQLDKSGLPSDRFFAERPEGSVSTLKIQRTQQEDSAVYLCASSPWDRAGYGYTFGSGTRLTVV.

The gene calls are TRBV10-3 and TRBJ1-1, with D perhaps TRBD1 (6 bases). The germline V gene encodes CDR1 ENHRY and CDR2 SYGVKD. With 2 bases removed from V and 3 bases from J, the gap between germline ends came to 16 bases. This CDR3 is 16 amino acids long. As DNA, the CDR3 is TGTGCCATCAGTGAGGTTACAGGGCTCCCCGACACTGAAGCTTTCTTT. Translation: CAISEVTGLPDTEAFF.

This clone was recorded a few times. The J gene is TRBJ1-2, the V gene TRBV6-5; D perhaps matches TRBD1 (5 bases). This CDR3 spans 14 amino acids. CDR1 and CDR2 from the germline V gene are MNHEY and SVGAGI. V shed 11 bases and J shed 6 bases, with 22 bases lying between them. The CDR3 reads CALDQRAGLNGYTF. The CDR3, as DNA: TGTGCCCTCGACCAACGGGCAGGGCTAAATGGCTACACCTTC.